The 10 T cell receptor beta chains below come from one sample, sequenced in a study of blood T cell repertoires in COVID-19. TCRdb keeps only in-frame clones here, not all; method: immunoSEQ multiplex PCR. The profile shows over 120,000 clones, 75% to 90% of them singletons. The specimen was peripheral blood. These receptors came from a woman in her forties or fifties with acute or convalescent COVID-19.

This chain joins TRBV5-4 and TRBJ1-2; possibly TRBD1 for D (6 bases). The CDR3 sequence is 14 residues long. The germline gives CDR1 SGHNT, CDR2 YYREEE (reference sequence). Between the trimmed V and J ends, which lost 1 base and 4 bases, there was a span of 11 bases. CDR3 bases: TGTGCCAGCAGCTTGTGGACAGCATCCTATGGCTACACCTTC. Encoded protein: CASSLWTASYGYTF.

V usage is TRBV7-8 and J usage is TRBJ1-5; 8 nucleotides align to TRBD1. This CDR3 spans 18 amino acids. Germline CDR1 is SGHVS and CDR2 is FQNEAQ. V lost 1 base to trimming and J lost 2 bases; unmatched junction nucleotides: 10. The CDR3 reads CASSLGGTGRAGNQPQHF. The CDR3 nucleotides are TGTGCCAGCAGCTTAGGCGGGACAGGCCGTGCGGGCAATCAGCCCCAGCATTTT.

In DNA form, the CDR3 reads TGTGCCAGCAGCTTAGGGCTAGCGGGAGGTGAGCAGTTCTTC. Translation: CASSLGLAGGEQFF. The rearrangement joins TRBV11-3 to TRBJ2-1; 11 nucleotides agree with TRBD2. The length of the CDR3 is 14 residues. Germline V gives CDR1 SGHNT, CDR2 YENEEA. After removal of 1 base from V and 9 bases from J, the junction contained 2 bases not matched to a gene. The full variable domain, its missing parts supplied by reference TRBV11-3 and TRBJ2-1, is EAGVVQSPRYKIIEKKQPVAFWCNPISGHNTLYWYLQNLGQGPELLIRYENEEAVDDSQLPKDRFSAERLKGVDSTLKIQPAELGDSAVYLCASSLGLAGGEQFFGPGTRLTVL.

This chain uses TRBV30 with TRBJ2-3; D unresolved. V was cut by 2 bases and J by 0 bases, with 6 bases left in between. The CDR3 has 13 amino acids. Germline loops: CDR1 GTSNPN, CDR2 SVGIG (reference sequence). For the CDR3, the DNA is TGTGCCTGGAGTCAAACAAGCACAGATACGCAGTATTTT. It yields the protein CAWSQTSTDTQYF.

This clone occurred once. V is TRBV7-9 and J is TRBJ2-3; D is uncertain. From germline, CDR1 is SEHNR and CDR2 FQNEAQ (reference sequence). The CDR3 spans 13 residues. Between the trimmed V and J ends, which lost 3 bases and 2 bases, there was a span of 6 bases. The CDR3 DNA is TGTGCCAGCAGCTTTCCGTACACAGATACGCAGTATTTT. It translates to CASSFPYTDTQYF.

The rearrangement links TRBV5-1 to TRBJ1-4, with 7 nucleotides matching TRBD1. With 3 bases clipped from V and 4 bases from J, the junction kept 9 bases outside the gene matches. Germline-derived CDR1 and CDR2 are SGHRS and YFSETQ. There are 16 residues in the CDR3. The DNA for the CDR3 is TGCGCCAGCAGCTCGACCGGGACAGCTCTTAATGAAAAACTGTTTTTT. It codes for CASSSTGTALNEKLFF.

J is TRBJ2-2 and V is TRBV9, with 9 positions matching TRBD2. In germline, CDR1 is SGDLS, CDR2 YYNGEE. The ends lost 4 bases at V and 6 bases at J; junction bases unmatched: 19. CDR3 length: 19 residues. The CDR3 DNA is TGTGCCAGCAGCCCCCATTCCGGGACTAGCACAGCGGGGTCCGGGGAGCTGTTTTTT. Its protein is CASSPHSGTSTAGSGELFF.

This clone was seen a handful of times. The chain has TRBV28 and TRBJ1-5; D not resolved. Per germline, CDR1 MDHEN and CDR2 SYDVKM. Trimming stripped 4 bases from V and 9 bases from J, with 16 bases between. The CDR3 is 14 residues long. The CDR3: CASSSYSGMRPQHF. The CDR3 nucleotides are TGTGCCAGCAGTTCGTACTCCGGGATGAGGCCCCAGCATTTT.

This chain joins TRBV28 and TRBJ1-6; unclear D gene. The CDR3 is 16 amino acids. Germline loops: CDR1 MDHEN, CDR2 SYDVKM. V lost 1 base, J lost 9 bases, and 16 bases lay in between. CDR3 in DNA: TGTGCCAGCAGTTTATTCAGAACCTCGATTGGTTCACCCCTCCACTTT. Its protein product is CASSLFRTSIGSPLHF. The entire variable domain, with the rest obtained from reference TRBV28 and TRBJ1-6, is as follows: DVKVTQSSRYLVKRTGEKVFLECVQDMDHENMFWYRQDPGLGLRLIYFSYDVKMKEKGDIPEGYSVSREKKERFSLILESASTNQTSMYLCASSLFRTSIGSPLHFGNGTRLTVT.

The V gene is TRBV7-6, the J gene TRBJ1-3; D is possibly TRBD1 (5 bases). The germline V gene encodes CDR1 SGHVS and CDR2 FNYEAQ. The CDR3 contains 12 residues. Trimming stripped 1 base from V and 7 bases from J, with 5 bases between. The CDR3 protein is CASSLEGNTIYF. The CDR3 DNA follows: TGTGCCAGCAGCTTAGAGGGGAACACCATATATTTT.